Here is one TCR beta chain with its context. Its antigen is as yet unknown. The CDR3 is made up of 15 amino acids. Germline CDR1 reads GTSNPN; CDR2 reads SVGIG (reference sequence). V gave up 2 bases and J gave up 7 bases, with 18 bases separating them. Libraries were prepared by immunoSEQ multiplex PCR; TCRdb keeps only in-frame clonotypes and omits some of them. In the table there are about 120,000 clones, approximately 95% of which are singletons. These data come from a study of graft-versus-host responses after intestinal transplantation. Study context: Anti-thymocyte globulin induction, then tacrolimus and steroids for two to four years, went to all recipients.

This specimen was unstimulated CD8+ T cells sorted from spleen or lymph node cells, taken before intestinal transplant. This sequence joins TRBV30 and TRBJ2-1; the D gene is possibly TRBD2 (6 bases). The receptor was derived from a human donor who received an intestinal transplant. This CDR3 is CAWSWDLFQSNEQFF. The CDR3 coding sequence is TGTGCCTGGAGTTGGGACTTATTCCAGTCAAATGAGCAGTTCTTC.